The 11 T cell receptor beta chains given below trace back to one sample, sequenced in a study of patients and donors after allogeneic stem cell transplantation. TCRdb analysed the RT-PCR reads with MiXCR anew, one entry per CDR3 protein. The repertoire holds hundreds of thousands of distinct CDR3 sequences, with more than 35% as singletons. The sequenced material came from blood, either unsorted or a sorted T cell fraction (not recorded which). These receptors all stem from a human donor who was either an allogeneic HSCT recipient or a stem cell or donor lymphocyte infusion donor (not recorded which). It is not recorded whose cells these are; they may come from a transplant donor.

The chain joins TRBV3-1 to TRBJ2-1, with D possibly being TRBD1 or TRBD2 (5 bases each). The V and J ends lost 5 bases and 7 bases respectively, with 9 bases between them. Germline V gene lookup returns CDR1 LGHDT and CDR2 YNNKEL (reference sequence). CDR3 length: 12 amino acids. In DNA, the CDR3 is TGTGCCAGCAGCGGGACGGGAAATGAGCAGTTCTTC. It specifies CASSGTGNEQFF.

The gene calls are TRBV27 and TRBJ2-5; D may be TRBD1 (6 bases). Germline V CDR1 and CDR2: MNHEY, SMNVEV (reference sequence). CDR3 length: 14 amino acids. V lost 1 base and J 3 bases, leaving 9 bases between the germline ends. Here the CDR3 DNA reads TGTGCCAGCAGTTTATGGGCAGGGGAAGAGACCCAGTACTTC. This translates into CASSLWAGEETQYF.

This clonotype was picked up a small number of times. This chain connects TRBV7-7 to TRBJ1-4, with D unresolved. Germline V gene data show CDR1 as SSHAT and CDR2 as FNYEAQ (reference sequence). The V gene lost 8 bases and the J gene lost 8 bases, with 9 bases spanning the gap. The CDR3 is 11 amino acids. The DNA of the CDR3 is TGTGCCAGCGGAGAGGGCGAAAAACTGTTTTTT. This translates into CASGEGEKLFF.

The chain recombines TRBV7-9 with TRBJ1-5; D uncertain. Germline CDR1 reads SEHNR; CDR2 reads FQNEAQ (reference sequence). V was shortened by 2 bases and J by 8 bases, with 10 bases between the two germline ends. The CDR3 totals 13 residues. CDR3 sequence: CASSLTGEEPQHF. CDR3 coding DNA: TGTGCCAGCAGCTTAACCGGGGAAGAGCCCCAGCATTTT.

The chain couples TRBV5-1 to TRBJ2-7; D possibly matches TRBD1 or TRBD2 (5 bases each). Between the trimmed V and J ends, which lost 0 bases and 3 bases, there was a span of 25 bases. Germline CDR1 SGHRS, CDR2 YFSETQ. This CDR3 has 19 amino acids. CDR3 amino acids: CASSLGLQAGNPMNYEQYF. CDR3 nucleotides: TGCGCCAGCAGCTTGGGATTACAGGCGGGCAACCCTATGAACTACGAGCAGTACTTC. Full variable domain (missing parts from reference TRBV5-1 and TRBJ2-7): KAGVTQTPRYLIKTRGQQVTLSCSPISGHRSVSWYQQTPGQGLQFLFEYFSETQRNKGNFPGRFSGRQFSNSRSEMNVSTLELGDSALYLCASSLGLQAGNPMNYEQYFGPGTRLTVT.

This clonotype was counted at least ten times. The chain joins TRBV12-3 or TRBV12-4 to TRBJ1-6; D gene unclear. V lost 10 bases and J lost 7, with 17 bases in between. This CDR3 spans 14 amino acids. CDR3 loop: CATLASGGNSPLHF. The DNA of the CDR3 is TGTGCCACTCTTGCGTCAGGAGGGAATTCACCCCTCCACTTT.

The genes are TRBV3-1 and TRBJ1-4; 8 positions match TRBD1. With V trimmed by 4 bases and J by 6 bases, 4 bases remained unmatched. This CDR3 is built from 14 residues. Germline CDR1 LGHDT, CDR2 YNNKEL (reference sequence). The CDR3 coding sequence is TGTGCCAGCAGCCTCGGACAGGGACATGAAAAACTGTTTTTT. Translation gives CASSLGQGHEKLFF. The complete variable domain, with remaining parts taken from reference TRBV3-1 and TRBJ1-4, reads DTAVSQTPKYLVTQMGNDKSIKCEQNLGHDTMYWYKQDSKKFLKIMFSYNNKELIINETVPNRFSPKSPDKAHLNLHINSLELGDSAVYFCASSLGQGHEKLFFGSGTQLSVL.

The table lists this clonotype with a few counts. The chain uses TRBV29-1 and TRBJ1-2; TRBD1 might be the D (5 bases). The CDR3 extends over 13 amino acids. The V end lost 5 bases, the J end lost 10 bases, and 20 bases lay between the germline ends. CDR1 and CDR2 (germline): SQVTM, ANQGSEA. CDR3 in amino acids: CSVSRQSSFVYTF. The CDR3 nucleotides read TGCAGCGTTTCCCGACAGTCCAGCTTCGTCTACACCTTC. The full variable domain, its missing parts supplied by reference TRBV29-1 and TRBJ1-2, is SAVISQKPSRDICQRGTSLTIQCQVDSQVTMMFWYRQQPGQSLTLIATANQGSEATYESGFVIDKFPISRPNLTFSTLTVSNMSPEDSSIYLCSVSRQSSFVYTFGSGTRLTVV.

This clonotype was seen a few times. The chain uses TRBV6-5 and TRBJ1-2; D not resolved. V lost 5 bases, J lost 3 bases, and 10 bases lay in between. The CDR3 extends over 13 amino acids. Germline lookup yields CDR1 MNHEY and CDR2 SVGAGI. The CDR3 spells CASSPLRDYGYTF. The CDR3, as DNA: TGTGCCAGCAGTCCCCTGAGGGACTATGGCTACACCTTC.

This chain links TRBV20-1 with TRBJ1-2, with D perhaps TRBD1 (5 bases). This CDR3 has 12 residues. Germline V gene lookup returns CDR1 DFQATT and CDR2 SNEGSKA (reference sequence). Trimming removed 4 bases from V and 6 bases from J, with 12 bases in between. The CDR3 DNA reads as TGCAGTGCTATGGGAGACAGCGATGGCTACACCTTC. It encodes CSAMGDSDGYTF.

The sample holds many counts of this clonotype. The chain is built from TRBV7-8 and TRBJ1-2, with a possible D match to TRBD1 (6 bases). Per germline, CDR1 SGHVS and CDR2 FQNEAQ. This CDR3 has 14 residues. The V gene lost 1 base and the J gene lost 5 bases, with 11 bases spanning the gap. In nucleotides, the CDR3 is TGTGCCAGCAGCTTAGGCCCTGGACAGTATGGCTACACCTTC. Its protein is CASSLGPGQYGYTF.